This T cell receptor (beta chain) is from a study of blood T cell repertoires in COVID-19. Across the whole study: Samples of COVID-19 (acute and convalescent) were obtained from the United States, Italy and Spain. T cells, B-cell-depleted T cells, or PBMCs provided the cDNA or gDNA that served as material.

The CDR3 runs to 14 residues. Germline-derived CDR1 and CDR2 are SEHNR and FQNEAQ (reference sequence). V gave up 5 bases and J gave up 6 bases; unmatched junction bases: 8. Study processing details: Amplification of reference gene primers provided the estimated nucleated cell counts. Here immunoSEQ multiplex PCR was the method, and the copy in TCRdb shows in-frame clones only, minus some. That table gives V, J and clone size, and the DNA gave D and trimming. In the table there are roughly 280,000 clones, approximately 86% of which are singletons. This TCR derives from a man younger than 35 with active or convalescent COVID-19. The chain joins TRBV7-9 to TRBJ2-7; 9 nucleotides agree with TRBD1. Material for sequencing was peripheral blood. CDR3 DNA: TGTGCCAGCAGCGCCGGGACAGGGTCTTTCGAGCAGTACTTC. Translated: CASSAGTGSFEQYF.